This T cell receptor (beta chain) was captured by sequencing in a study of prognosis after radiotherapy for stage I lung cancer. General observations from the study: Where distant metastases developed, patients had lower Shannon entropy after stereotactic body radiation therapy.

This clonotype was counted at least ten times. The antigen is not known. TCR beta CDR3 was amplified from genomic DNA by two-round multiplex PCR. First-round PCR used primers specific to each TRBV and TRBJ gene. TCRdb recomputed calls from the multiplex PCR reads with MiXCR, one row per CDR3 protein. Here the sample spans some 27,000 distinct CDR3 sequences, roughly two fifths being singletons. The CDR3 covers 14 residues. Per germline, CDR1 MGHRA and CDR2 YSYEKL. V lost 0 bases to trimming and J lost 4 bases, with 9 bases between them. The sequences come from PBMCs, collected before or after stereotactic body radiation therapy (not recorded which). This chain connects TRBV4-1 to TRBJ1-2; the D gene is possibly TRBD1 (6 bases). This TCR derives from a donor over 45 with non-small cell lung cancer. The CDR3 protein is CASSQDSGAYGYTF. DNA of the CDR3: TGCGCCAGCAGCCAAGATTCGGGGGCCTATGGCTACACCTTC.